This T cell receptor beta chain was sequenced in a study of beta chain features in type 1 diabetes. General study results and limits: The study found moderately but significantly shorter TCRB CDR3s in all four CD4+ subsets of Type 1 diabetes patients. Patients with type 1 diabetes carried fewer insertions and had more deletions at their VDJ junctions. For patients and controls alike, PCR might favor shorter templates to the same degree.

The authors sorted CD4+ naive, central memory, regulatory and stem cell-like memory cells via CD45RO/CCR7/CD25/CD127/CD95/CD27. The CDR3 has 16 amino acids. Trimming at V came to 4 bases and at J to 5 bases, leaving 11 bases not matched to a gene. Per the germline V gene, CDR1 is SEHNR and CDR2 is FQNEAQ (reference sequence). Expressed TCRB transcripts were sequenced, since all the RNA that had been isolated was reverse transcribed. The protocol was immunoSEQ multiplex PCR, while the TCRdb copy is restricted to in-frame clones and leaves out a portion. The profile shows 200,000 to 250,000 clones, roughly 13% of them singletons. This clone was counted a few times. Antigen: not known.

Sequences were obtained from naive CD4+ T cells from blood. The chain recombines TRBV7-9 with TRBJ2-5; 9 bases are shared with TRBD1. This TCR was recovered from a man aged 30 to 45 with type 1 diabetes. CDR3 in DNA: TGTGCCAGCAGCTCTACCTATACAGGGGGCAGGGAGACCCAGTACTTC. Encoded protein: CASSSTYTGGRETQYF.